This entry describes one TCR beta chain. This clone turned up a few times. No cognate antigen has been identified for it. Base qualities are missing; no much larger clone stands one base away. This sample is part of a study of cytomegalovirus exposure and HLA in healthy donors (dated by TCRdb to between 2016 and 2019). About the full investigation: An earlier analysis of approximately 550 of the donors reported approximately 270 Gb of sequence data and roughly 110 million unique TCR beta sequences from approximately 180 million T cells. Of the roughly 400 genotyped donors, over 80% were placed in the genetic ancestry cluster associated with self-reported Caucasian donors. Across 300 to 500 genotyped donors of the cohort, an average of roughly 230,000 unique TCR beta nucleotide sequences per donor were sequenced, and around 20% of those sequences were non-productive. Several DR-DQ haplotypes were handled as single units for association and clustering because linkage in the cohort was strong. Typing coverage differed by locus: A, B, C, DRB1 and DQB1 were typed in about 620-640 donors, DQA1 in 500 to 550, DPA1 in around 610, and DPB1 in around 440. A later genetic analysis took genome-wide SNP genotypes for about 55% of the 666 donors and used that subset as a discovery cohort. To predict cytomegalovirus infection status, the study brought together high-throughput TCR immunosequencing, statistical association of individual TCRs with disease status, and machine learning. To decide whether each TCR beta V gene segment behaved as functional or pseudogenic, an earlier analysis of some 600 of the donors relied on high-throughput TCR beta sequencing. A later analysis re-analyzed previously published TCR beta repertoires from 666 donors and added high-resolution HLA genotyping to study TCR occurrence patterns. Class I and class II HLA loci were covered by the typing at four-digit resolution. All discovery cohort repertoires had been generated using a single sequencing platform. An early release that covered approximately 600 HLA-typed donors contained about 300 gigabases of sequencing data and 75 million to 100 million unique TCR sequences. The T cell repertoires of some 670 subjects were profiled by immunosequencing and related to cytomegalovirus serostatus. Rather than drawing on any new phenotypic data, the later analysis identified candidate immune exposures from TCR beta sequences and the way those sequences occurred across donors. Donor age, sex, ethnicity and CMV serostatus were collected together with the repertoire data. The study aimed to test whether cataloging public T cell receptors could reveal signatures of past pathogen exposure. In addition to the first cohort of 650 to 800 subjects, a separate validation cohort of around 110 different subjects was used. Broader findings and caveats from the paper: A later analysis found that HLA-associated TCR beta chains were more clonally expanded and had lower generation probabilities than equally common non-associated chains. Most TCR sequences were seen in very few donors, while some public TCRs were found in many individuals. In a later analysis, most CMV-associated TCR beta chains were found to appear HLA-restricted, with HLA associations seemingly driven largely by CMV exposure. In a later analysis, TCR association rates were found to vary across HLA loci, with the most associated TCRs seen for DRB1 alleles and the fewest for HLA-C alleles. A few of the identified cytomegalovirus-associated TCR beta chains were confirmed in vitro to be specific for cytomegalovirus antigens. CMV serostatus was the only immune exposure information available for the cohort. The classifier was reported to diagnose cytomegalovirus status with high specificity and sensitivity in both the original and validation cohorts. V-gene and J-gene trimming of TCR beta chains was associated with a missense DCLRE1C variant in a later genetic analysis, and the association was replicated in an independent cohort. HLA typing was unavailable for some donors at each locus, so association tests used only the typed subset. In an earlier analysis of 500 to 650 of the donors, most TCR beta V segments appeared in productive rearrangements about 87% or about 30% of the time, broadly matching IMGT annotations. The study listed 170 or so TCR beta chains as associated with cytomegalovirus. In a later analysis, some 17,000 TCR beta sequences were associated with specific HLA alleles at a false discovery rate of 0.05. Presence/absence analyses assumed roughly uniform sequencing depth across donors, an assumption that may not hold. The sequencing pipeline was judged likely to have produced a cluster of highly shared sequence variants as a technical artifact. The 87-base-pair reads could not distinguish some IMGT-functional V segments, including TRBV6-2 and TRBV6-3, so those segments were excluded. The authors suggested that the approach could potentially be extended to other disease states and immunological phenotypes. Strong co-occurrence of HLA alleles, especially DR and DQ, made assigning TCR associations to individual alleles difficult. Correlated functional status among segregating V segments might be attributable to linkage disequilibrium, but an unknown experimental factor could not be ruled out. A later analysis reported that several top co-occurrence clusters appeared linked to parvovirus B19, influenza, CMV and Epstein-Barr virus. A further reported finding was that TCR beta sequences accurately predicted the HLA-A and HLA-B alleles for most subjects in the first cohort. A later genetic analysis reported fewer N-insertions in productive TCRs among donors in an Asian-associated ancestry cluster than the roughly 700-donor mean. Only TCR beta chains were sequenced in this cohort, and the absence of alpha or paired-chain data limited detectable features. About 17 rarely observed V segments, including chromosome 9 orphons, were excluded from the earlier analysis of almost 600 of the donors because counts were too low.

The library was generated by the immunoSEQ multiplex PCR assay. A mixture of 60 forward primers for TCR Vbeta segments and 13 reverse primers for TCR Jbeta segments was used in the multiplex PCR. The CDR3 region of rearranged TCR beta genes was amplified from genomic DNA with a multiplex PCR assay. Amplified TCR beta libraries were sequenced as 87-base-pair reads on the Illumina HiSeq System. The study's own analysis went as follows. A later analysis counted approximately 76 million unique TCR beta chains across the 690 or so repertoires, and some 12 million of these chains were shared by at least two donors. A nearest-neighbor algorithm error-corrected the raw reads and collapsed the reads into unique sequences, merging closely related sequences to remove PCR and sequencing errors. To assign V, D and J gene segments, CDR3 sequences were aligned to IMGT reference sequences. For a sequence to be retained, at least a six-nucleotide match to both a V gene segment and a J gene segment was required. A rearrangement counted as productive if the CDR3 had no stop codons and remained in frame with V and J, and every other rearrangement counted as non-productive. CDR3 was defined by IMGT convention, running from the second conserved V-encoded cysteine to the conserved J-encoded phenylalanine. In an earlier analysis of 587 of the donors, sequences lacking an unambiguous match to a single V gene segment were excluded. An earlier analysis of 500 to 700 of the donors classified V segments as functional when productive rearrangements were above 56.7% and as segregating when the standard deviation between donors was above 5%. A statistical classification framework was developed to diagnose cytomegalovirus status using the catalog of TCR beta chain sequences. In a later analysis, V and J genes were assigned by comparing TCR nucleotide sequences against IMGT/GENE-DB human TR gene sequences. In a later analysis, CDR3 sequences and most-parsimonious VDJ recombination scenarios were assigned using the TCRdist pipeline. A later analysis defined each TCR beta chain by its CDR3 amino acid sequence plus V-gene family, and excluded reads lacking a unique V-gene family. To address suspected cross-contamination and a sequencing artifact, a later analysis removed 592 highly shared, low-generation-probability nucleotide sequences. For each public chain, a later analysis derived a clonal expansion index from normalized ranks of inferred template counts within each repertoire. In a later analysis, generation probabilities were computed using a VDJ recombination model fitted to out-of-frame rearrangements, and the results were checked against IGoR. Hypergeometric tests were used in a later analysis to score TCR-TCR, TCR-HLA and TCR-CMV co-occurrence, with a repertoire-size bias correction applied to the TCR pairs. To estimate false discovery rates, a later analysis permuted the HLA or CMV assignments 20 times. In a later analysis, co-occurring TCRs were grouped using DBSCAN, and TCRdist sequence similarity was added for clustering within HLA-allele-positive subsets. For co-occurrence clustering, repertoires with fewer than 30,000 or more than 120,000 public chains were excluded, along with five or six repertoires with anomalous nucleotide sharing. TCRdb took over this immuneACCESS table, retaining in-frame rearrangements with V and J assigned. Such tables are incomplete; in checked studies, under half of the missing clones stem from an unresolved V gene, and the remainder is unexplained. That table furnishes V, J and clone size, whereas the DNA furnished D and trimming. A total of about 60,000 clones appear in this sample, around three quarters of them only once. Less than 20% of the sample belongs to the ten largest clones.

The cohort consisted of 600 to 700 healthy bone marrow donors. Cohort members were all nominally healthy when sampled, although unrecorded immune exposures were likely present. The donor was CMV seropositive and belonged to the group of 250 to 300 seropositive cohort members. A peripheral blood sample was provided by each donor, and peripheral blood mononuclear cells were used for TCR beta sequencing. The Qiagen DNeasy Blood Extraction Kit was used to extract genomic DNA from the blood cell samples. The CDR3 starts with the cysteine, ends with the phenylalanine, and has 18 residues. The read is trimmed to its CDR3 DNA, 54 bases read in frame from base 1. The germline V gene gives CDR1 as LGHNA and CDR2 as YSLEER. V and J lose 0 bases and 0 bases, and a span of 15 bases separates them.

The chain uses TRBV4-3 and TRBJ1-5; there is no confident call for the D gene. The receptor comes from a woman aged 60 to 75 in good health and CMV-seropositive. The material sequenced was PBMCs. The CDR3 here reads CASSQETAGWYSNQPQHF. The nucleotides are TGCGCCAGCAGCCAAGAAACGGCAGGCTGGTATAGCAATCAGCCCCAGCATTTT.